Shown below are 4 T cell receptor beta chains from a single sample sequenced in a study of blood T cell repertoires in COVID-19. Sequencing was performed with immunoSEQ multiplex PCR; in TCRdb, only in-frame clones are kept and a portion is missing. Altogether over 75,000 clones are present, around 90% being singletons, with the ten largest covering roughly 1.5%. Sequenced: peripheral blood. The receptors shown here come from a human donor with active COVID-19. The donor label of this sample is uncertain.

The chain has TRBV7-9 and TRBJ2-1, with 8 bases lining up with TRBD2. Germline V lookup: CDR1 SEHNR, CDR2 FQNEAQ (reference sequence). V lost 4 bases and J lost 7; bases outside the gene matches: 9. The CDR3 has 15 amino acids. In DNA form, the CDR3 reads TGTGCCAGCAGCTCAGACGGAGCGGGGGAGAATGAGCAGTTCTTC. This gives the protein CASSSDGAGENEQFF.

This clone was picked up one time. The V gene is TRBV5-8, the J gene TRBJ1-5, with D unresolved. Germline CDR1 and CDR2: SGHTS and YDEGEE. This CDR3 is 16 amino acids long. V lost 4 bases, J lost 4 bases, and 18 bases lay in between. The DNA for the CDR3 is TGTGCCAGCAGCCATGGGAGGAATTGGGTGAATCAGCCCCAGCATTTT. Its translation is CASSHGRNWVNQPQHF.

CDR3 residues: CASRPHENYGYTF. CDR3 DNA sequence: TGTGCCAGCAGACCCCATGAGAACTATGGCTACACCTTC. The chain joins TRBV7-9 to TRBJ1-2, with D hard to call. The ends were cut back, 6 bases at V and 2 bases at J, with 10 bases in the middle. This CDR3 is built from 13 residues. CDR1 is SEHNR and CDR2 is FQNEAQ in the germline V gene (reference sequence).

The rearrangement joins TRBV11-3 to TRBJ1-1; 7 bases align to TRBD1. V lost 3 bases, J lost 4 bases, and 8 bases stayed unmatched. CDR3 length equals 15 residues. Germline CDR1 reads SGHNT; CDR2 reads YENEEA. The CDR3: CASSLRDRVGTEAFF. The CDR3 DNA follows: TGTGCCAGCAGCTTGAGAGACAGGGTAGGCACTGAAGCTTTCTTT.